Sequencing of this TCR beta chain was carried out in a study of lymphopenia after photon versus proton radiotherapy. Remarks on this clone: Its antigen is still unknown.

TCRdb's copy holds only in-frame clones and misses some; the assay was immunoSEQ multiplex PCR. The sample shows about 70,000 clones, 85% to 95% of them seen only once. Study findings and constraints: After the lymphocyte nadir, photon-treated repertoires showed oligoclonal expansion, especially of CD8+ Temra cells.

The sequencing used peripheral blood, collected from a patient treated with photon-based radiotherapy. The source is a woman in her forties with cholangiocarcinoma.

The DNA for the CDR3 is TGTGCCGCCTCCGGGACTAGCGACAATGAGCAGTTCTTC. Translating gives CAASGTSDNEQFF. The chain uses TRBV6-1 and TRBJ2-1; 10 nucleotides match TRBD2. The CDR3 loop spans 13 amino acids. V shed 11 bases, J shed 5 bases, and the junction held 6 bases outside the gene matches. Germline V gene lookup returns CDR1 MNHNS and CDR2 SASEGT.